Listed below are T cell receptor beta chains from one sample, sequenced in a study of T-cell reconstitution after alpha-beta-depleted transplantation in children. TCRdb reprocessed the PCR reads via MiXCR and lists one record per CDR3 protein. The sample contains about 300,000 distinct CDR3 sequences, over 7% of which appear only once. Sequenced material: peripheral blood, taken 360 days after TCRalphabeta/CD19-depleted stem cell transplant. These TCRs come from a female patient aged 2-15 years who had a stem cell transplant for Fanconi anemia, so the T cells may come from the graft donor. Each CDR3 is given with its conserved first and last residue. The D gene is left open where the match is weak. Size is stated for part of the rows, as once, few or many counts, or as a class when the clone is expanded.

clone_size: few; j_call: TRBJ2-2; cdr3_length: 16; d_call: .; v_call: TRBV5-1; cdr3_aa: CASSWTGAPNTGELFF; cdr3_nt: TGCGCCAGCAGCTGGACTGGCGCACCGAACACCGGGGAGCTGTTTTTT
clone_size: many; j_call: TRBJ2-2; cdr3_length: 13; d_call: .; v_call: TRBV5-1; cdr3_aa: CASNLDGTGELFF; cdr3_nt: TGCGCCAGCAATTTAGACGGCACCGGGGAGCTGTTTTTT
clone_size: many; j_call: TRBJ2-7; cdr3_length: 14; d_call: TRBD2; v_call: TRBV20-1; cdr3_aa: CSARDSTSGYEQYF; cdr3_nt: TGCAGTGCTAGAGACTCAACTAGCGGGTACGAGCAGTACTTC
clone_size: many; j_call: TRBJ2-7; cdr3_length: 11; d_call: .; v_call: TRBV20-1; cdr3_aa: CSAVRSHEQYF; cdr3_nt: TGCAGTGCCGTTAGAAGCCACGAGCAGTACTTC
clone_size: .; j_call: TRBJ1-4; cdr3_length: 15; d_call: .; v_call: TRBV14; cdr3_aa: CASSQRALGAGGLFF; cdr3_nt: TGTGCCAGCAGTCAGAGGGCCCTCGGTGCTGGGGGACTGTTTTTT
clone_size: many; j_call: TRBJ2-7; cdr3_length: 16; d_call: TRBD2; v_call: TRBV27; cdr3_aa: CASSSGSGSTLYEQYF; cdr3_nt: TGTGCCAGCAGTTCAGGTAGCGGGAGCACACTTTACGAGCAGTACTTC
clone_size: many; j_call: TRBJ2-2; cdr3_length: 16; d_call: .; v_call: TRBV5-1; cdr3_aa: CASSLAAGTNTGELFF; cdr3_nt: TGCGCCAGCAGCTTGGCCGCGGGAACGAACACCGGGGAGCTGTTTTTT
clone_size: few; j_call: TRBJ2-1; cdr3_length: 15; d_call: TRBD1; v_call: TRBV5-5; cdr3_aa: CASSTGQHSYNEQFF; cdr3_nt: TGTGCCAGCAGCACGGGACAGCACTCCTACAATGAGCAGTTCTTC
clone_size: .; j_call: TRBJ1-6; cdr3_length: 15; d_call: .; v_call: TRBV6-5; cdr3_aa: CASSLQGLGNSPLHF; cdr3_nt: TGTGCCAGCAGTTTGCAGGGGCTAGGAAATTCACCCCTCCACTTT
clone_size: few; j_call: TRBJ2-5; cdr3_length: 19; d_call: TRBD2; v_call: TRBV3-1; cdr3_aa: CASSQAGSSGGRGQETQYF; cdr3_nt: TGTGCCAGCAGCCAAGCAGGGTCTAGCGGGGGGCGGGGCCAAGAGACCCAGTACTTC
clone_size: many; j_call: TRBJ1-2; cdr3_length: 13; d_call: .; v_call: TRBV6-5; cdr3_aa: CASSRESNYGYTF; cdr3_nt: TGTGCCAGCAGTCGAGAGTCTAACTATGGCTACACCTTC
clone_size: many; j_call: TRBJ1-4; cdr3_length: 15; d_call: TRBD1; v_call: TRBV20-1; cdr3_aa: CSARDRGKTNEKLFF; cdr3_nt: TGCAGTGCTAGAGACAGGGGGAAGACTAATGAAAAACTGTTTTTT
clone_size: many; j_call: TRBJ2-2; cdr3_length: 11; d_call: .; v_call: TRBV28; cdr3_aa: CASSFVGELFF; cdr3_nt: TGTGCCAGCAGTTTTGTCGGGGAGCTGTTTTTT
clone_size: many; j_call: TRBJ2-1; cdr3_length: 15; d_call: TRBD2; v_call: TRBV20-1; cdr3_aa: CSAQIAGGPYNEQFF; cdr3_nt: TGCAGTGCTCAAATAGCGGGGGGGCCGTACAATGAGCAGTTCTTC
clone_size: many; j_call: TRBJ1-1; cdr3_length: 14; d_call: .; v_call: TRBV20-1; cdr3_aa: CSTSRGPGDTEAFF; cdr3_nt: TGCTCCACCTCCAGAGGGCCCGGGGACACTGAAGCTTTCTTT
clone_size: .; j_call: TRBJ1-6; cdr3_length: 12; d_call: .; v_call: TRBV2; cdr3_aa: CASRSLSRPLHF; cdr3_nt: TGTGCCAGCAGGTCATTGAGCAGACCCCTCCACTTT
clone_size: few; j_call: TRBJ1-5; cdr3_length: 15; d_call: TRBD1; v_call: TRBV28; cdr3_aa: CASSETGGWVQPQHF; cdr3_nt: TGTGCCAGCAGTGAAACAGGGGGCTGGGTTCAGCCCCAGCATTTT
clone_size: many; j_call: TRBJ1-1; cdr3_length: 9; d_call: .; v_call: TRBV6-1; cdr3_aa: CAVGKEAFF; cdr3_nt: TGTGCTGTCGGAAAGGAAGCTTTCTTT
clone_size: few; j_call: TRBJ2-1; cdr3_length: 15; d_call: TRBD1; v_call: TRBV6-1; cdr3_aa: CATIESGGFRNEQFF; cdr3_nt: TGTGCCACTATTGAATCAGGGGGATTCAGGAATGAGCAGTTCTTC
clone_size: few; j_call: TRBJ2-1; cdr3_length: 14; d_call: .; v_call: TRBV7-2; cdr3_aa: CASSLEGRQTGKFF; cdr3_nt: TGTGCCAGCAGCTTAGAGGGAAGACAGACGGGCAAGTTCTTC
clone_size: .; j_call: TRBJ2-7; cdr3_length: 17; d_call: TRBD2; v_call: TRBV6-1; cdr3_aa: CASHLYAGSGGLYEQYF; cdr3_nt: TGTGCCAGCCATCTCTATGCGGGTAGCGGGGGCCTATACGAGCAGTACTTC
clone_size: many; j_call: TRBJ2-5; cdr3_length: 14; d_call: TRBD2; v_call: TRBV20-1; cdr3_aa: CSARDTSGQETQYF; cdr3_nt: TGCAGTGCTAGAGATACTAGCGGCCAAGAGACCCAGTACTTC
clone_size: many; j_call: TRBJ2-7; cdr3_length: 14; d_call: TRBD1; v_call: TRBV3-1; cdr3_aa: CASSHKDRFYEQYF; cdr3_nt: TGTGCCAGCAGCCACAAGGACAGGTTCTACGAGCAGTACTTC
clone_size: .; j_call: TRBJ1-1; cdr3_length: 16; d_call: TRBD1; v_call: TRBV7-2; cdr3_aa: CASSLGMWDRNTEAFF; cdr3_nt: TGTGCCAGCAGCTTAGGAATGTGGGACAGGAACACTGAAGCTTTCTTT
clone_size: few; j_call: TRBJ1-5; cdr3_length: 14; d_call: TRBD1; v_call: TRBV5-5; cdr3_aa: CASSPGGRNQPQHF; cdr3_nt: TGTGCCAGCAGCCCAGGGGGCCGCAATCAGCCCCAGCATTTT
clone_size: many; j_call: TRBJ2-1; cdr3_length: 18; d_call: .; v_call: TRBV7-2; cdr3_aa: CASSGFRVSRSSYNEQFF; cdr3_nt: TGTGCCAGCAGCGGTTTCCGGGTTAGCCGGAGCTCCTACAATGAGCAGTTCTTC
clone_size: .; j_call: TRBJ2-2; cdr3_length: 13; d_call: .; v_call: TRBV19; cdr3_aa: CASSIRFTGELFF; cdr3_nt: TGTGCCAGTAGTATCCGGTTCACCGGGGAGCTGTTTTTT
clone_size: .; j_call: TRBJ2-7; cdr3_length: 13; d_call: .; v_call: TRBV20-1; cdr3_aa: CSARDRGPYEQYF; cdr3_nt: TGCAGTGCTAGAGACAGGGGCCCCTACGAGCAGTACTTC
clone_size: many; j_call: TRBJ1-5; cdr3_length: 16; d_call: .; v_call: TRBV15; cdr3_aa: CATSRDRAGSNQPQHF; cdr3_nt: TGTGCCACCAGCAGAGATAGGGCAGGGAGTAATCAGCCCCAGCATTTT
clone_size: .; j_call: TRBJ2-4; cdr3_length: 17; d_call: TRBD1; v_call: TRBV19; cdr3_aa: CASSTPPGQGAKNIQYF; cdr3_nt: TGTGCCAGTAGTACCCCACCGGGACAGGGAGCCAAAAACATTCAGTACTTC
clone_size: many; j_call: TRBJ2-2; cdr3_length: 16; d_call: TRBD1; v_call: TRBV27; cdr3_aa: CASSPLGTANTGELFF; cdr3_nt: TGTGCCAGCAGCCCTCTCGGGACAGCGAACACCGGGGAGCTGTTTTTT
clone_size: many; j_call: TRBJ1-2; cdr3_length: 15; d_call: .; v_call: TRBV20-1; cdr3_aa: CSAREEGGMDYGYTF; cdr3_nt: TGCAGTGCTAGAGAAGAGGGGGGGATGGACTATGGCTACACCTTC
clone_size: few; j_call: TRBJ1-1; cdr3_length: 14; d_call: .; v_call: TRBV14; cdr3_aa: CASSQDVVDTEAFF; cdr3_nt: TGTGCCAGCAGCCAAGATGTAGTTGACACTGAAGCTTTCTTT
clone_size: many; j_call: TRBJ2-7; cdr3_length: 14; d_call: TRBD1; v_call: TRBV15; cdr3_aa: CATSSNRGSYEQYF; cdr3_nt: TGTGCCACCAGCAGCAACAGGGGCTCCTACGAGCAGTACTTC
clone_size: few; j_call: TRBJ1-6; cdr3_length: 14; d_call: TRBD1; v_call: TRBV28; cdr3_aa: CASRTGTIVSPLHF; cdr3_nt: TGTGCCAGCAGGACAGGGACAATCGTATCACCCCTCCACTTT
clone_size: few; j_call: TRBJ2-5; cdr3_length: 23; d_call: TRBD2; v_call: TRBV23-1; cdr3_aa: CASSQIALAGGPLSWQGQETQYF; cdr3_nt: TGTGCCAGCAGTCAAATTGCGCTAGCGGGGGGACCTCTTAGTTGGCAAGGGCAAGAGACCCAGTACTTC
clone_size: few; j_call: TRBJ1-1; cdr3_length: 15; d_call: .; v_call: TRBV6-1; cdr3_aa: CASSAGTLFNTEAFF; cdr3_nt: TGTGCCAGCAGTGCCGGGACACTTTTCAACACTGAAGCTTTCTTT
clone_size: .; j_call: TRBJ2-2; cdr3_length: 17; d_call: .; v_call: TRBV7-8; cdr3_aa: CASSRWHPGGKTGELFF; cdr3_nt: TGTGCCAGCAGCCGATGGCATCCAGGGGGGAAGACCGGGGAGCTGTTTTTT
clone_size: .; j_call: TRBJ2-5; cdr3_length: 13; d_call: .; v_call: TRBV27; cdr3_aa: CASSFLARETQYF; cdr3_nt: TGTGCCAGCAGTTTTCTAGCCCGGGAGACCCAGTACTTC
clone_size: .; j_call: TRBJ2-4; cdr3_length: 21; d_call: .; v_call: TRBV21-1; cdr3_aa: CASSKRGARDTYYLAKNIQYF; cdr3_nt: TGTGCCAGCAGCAAAAGGGGGGCTCGGGATACCTATTATCTAGCCAAAAACATTCAGTACTTC
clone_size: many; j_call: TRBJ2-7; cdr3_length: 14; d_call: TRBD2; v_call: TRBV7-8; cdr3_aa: CASSPTSGTNEQYF; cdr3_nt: TGTGCCAGCAGCCCGACTAGCGGTACGAACGAGCAGTACTTC
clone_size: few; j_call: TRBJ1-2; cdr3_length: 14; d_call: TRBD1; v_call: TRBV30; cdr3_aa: CAWAQGRYNYGYTF; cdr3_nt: TGTGCCTGGGCACAGGGGAGATATAACTATGGCTACACCTTC
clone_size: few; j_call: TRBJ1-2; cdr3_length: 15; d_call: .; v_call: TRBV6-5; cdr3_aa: CASSYSMGRGDGYTF; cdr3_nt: TGTGCCAGCAGTTACTCGATGGGGAGAGGGGATGGCTACACCTTC
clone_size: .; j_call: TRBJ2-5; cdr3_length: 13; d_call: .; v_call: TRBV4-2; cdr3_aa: CASSPGGWETQYF; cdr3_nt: TGTGCCAGCAGCCCTGGAGGATGGGAGACCCAGTACTTC
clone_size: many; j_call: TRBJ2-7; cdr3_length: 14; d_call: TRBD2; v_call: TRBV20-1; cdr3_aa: CSAETSGGYYEQYF; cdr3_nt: TGCAGTGCGGAGACTAGCGGGGGTTACTACGAGCAGTACTTC
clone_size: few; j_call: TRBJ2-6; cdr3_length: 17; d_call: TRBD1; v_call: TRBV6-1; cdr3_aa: CASSGVGTDAGANVLTF; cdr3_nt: TGTGCCAGCAGTGGGGTCGGGACAGATGCTGGGGCCAACGTCCTGACTTTC
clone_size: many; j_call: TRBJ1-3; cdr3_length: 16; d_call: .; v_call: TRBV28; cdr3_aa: CASRTGGAISGNTIYF; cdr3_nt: TGTGCCAGCAGGACAGGCGGCGCCATATCTGGAAACACCATATATTTT
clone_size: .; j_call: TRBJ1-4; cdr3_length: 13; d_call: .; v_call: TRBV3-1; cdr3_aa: CASRGQVGEKLFF; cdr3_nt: TGTGCCAGCCGTGGACAAGTCGGTGAAAAACTGTTTTTT
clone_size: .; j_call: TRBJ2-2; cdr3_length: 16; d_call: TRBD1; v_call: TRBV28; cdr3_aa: CASSPRDRGVTGELFF; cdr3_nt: TGTGCCAGCAGCCCCCGGGACAGGGGGGTAACCGGGGAGCTGTTTTTT
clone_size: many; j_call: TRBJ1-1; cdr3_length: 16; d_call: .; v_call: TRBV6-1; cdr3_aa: CASIPLVGRGNTEAFF; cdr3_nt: TGTGCCAGCATTCCCCTCGTGGGGCGCGGGAACACTGAAGCTTTCTTT
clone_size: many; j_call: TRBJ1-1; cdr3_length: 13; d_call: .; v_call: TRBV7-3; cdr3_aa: CASSPGRGLEAFF; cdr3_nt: TGTGCCAGCAGCCCCGGTCGGGGCCTTGAAGCTTTCTTT
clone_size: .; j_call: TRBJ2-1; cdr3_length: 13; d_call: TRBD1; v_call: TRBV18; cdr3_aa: CASSATGGNEQFF; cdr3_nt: TGTGCCAGCTCAGCTACAGGGGGCAATGAGCAGTTCTTC
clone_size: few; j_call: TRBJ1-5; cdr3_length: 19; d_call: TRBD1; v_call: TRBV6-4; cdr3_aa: CASSPPLGTGYYSNQPQHF; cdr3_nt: TGTGCCAGCAGTCCCCCCTTGGGGACAGGGTACTACAGCAATCAGCCCCAGCATTTT
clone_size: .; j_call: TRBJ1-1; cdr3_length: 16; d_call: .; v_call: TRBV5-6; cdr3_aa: CASSLIWGSGNTEAFF; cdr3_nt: TGTGCCAGCAGCTTGATCTGGGGTTCAGGGAACACTGAAGCTTTCTTT